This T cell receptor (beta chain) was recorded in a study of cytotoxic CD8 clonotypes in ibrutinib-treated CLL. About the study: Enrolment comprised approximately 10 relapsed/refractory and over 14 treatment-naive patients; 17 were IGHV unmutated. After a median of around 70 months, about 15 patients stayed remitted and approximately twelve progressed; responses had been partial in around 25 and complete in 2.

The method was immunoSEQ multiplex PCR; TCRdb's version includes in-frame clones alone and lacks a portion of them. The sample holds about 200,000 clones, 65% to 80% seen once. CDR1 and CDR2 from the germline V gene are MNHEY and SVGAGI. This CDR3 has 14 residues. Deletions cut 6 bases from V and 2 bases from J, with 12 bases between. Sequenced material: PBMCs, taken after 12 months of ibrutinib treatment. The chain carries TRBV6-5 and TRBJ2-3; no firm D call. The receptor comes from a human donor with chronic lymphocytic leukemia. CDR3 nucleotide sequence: TGTGCCAGCAGGCGGAACTCTGTCACAGATACGCAGTATTTT. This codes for CASRRNSVTDTQYF.